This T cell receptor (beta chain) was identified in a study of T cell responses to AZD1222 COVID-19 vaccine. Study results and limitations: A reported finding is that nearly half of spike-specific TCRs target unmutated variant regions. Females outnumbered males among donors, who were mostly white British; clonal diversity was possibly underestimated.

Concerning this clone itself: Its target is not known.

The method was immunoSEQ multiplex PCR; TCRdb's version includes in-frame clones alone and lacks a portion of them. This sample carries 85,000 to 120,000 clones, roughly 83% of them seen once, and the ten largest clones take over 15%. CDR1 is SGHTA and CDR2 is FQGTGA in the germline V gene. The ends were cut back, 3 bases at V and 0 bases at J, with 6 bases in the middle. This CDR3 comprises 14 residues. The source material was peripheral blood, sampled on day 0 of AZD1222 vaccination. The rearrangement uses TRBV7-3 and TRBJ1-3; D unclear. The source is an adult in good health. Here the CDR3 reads CASSFGGSGNTIYF. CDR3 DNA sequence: TGTGCCAGCAGCTTTGGCGGCTCTGGAAACACCATATATTTT. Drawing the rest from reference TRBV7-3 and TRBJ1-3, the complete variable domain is GAGVSQTPSNKVTEKGKYVELRCDPISGHTALYWYRQSLGQGPEFLIYFQGTGAADDSGLPNDRFFAVRPEGSVSTLKIQRTERGDSAVYLCASSFGGSGNTIYFGEGSWLTVV.